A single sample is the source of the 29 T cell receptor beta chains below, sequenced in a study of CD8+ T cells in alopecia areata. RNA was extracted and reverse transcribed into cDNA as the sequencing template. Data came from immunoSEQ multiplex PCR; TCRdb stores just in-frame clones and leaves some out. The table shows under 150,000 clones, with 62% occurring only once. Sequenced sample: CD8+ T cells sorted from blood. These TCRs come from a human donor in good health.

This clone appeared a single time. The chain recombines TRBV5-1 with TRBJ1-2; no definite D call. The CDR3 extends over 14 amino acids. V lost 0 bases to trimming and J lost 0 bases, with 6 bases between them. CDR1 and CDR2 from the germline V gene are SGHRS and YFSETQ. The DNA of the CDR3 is TGCGCCAGCAGCTTGGAACAGCCTAACTATGGCTACACCTTC. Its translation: CASSLEQPNYGYTF.

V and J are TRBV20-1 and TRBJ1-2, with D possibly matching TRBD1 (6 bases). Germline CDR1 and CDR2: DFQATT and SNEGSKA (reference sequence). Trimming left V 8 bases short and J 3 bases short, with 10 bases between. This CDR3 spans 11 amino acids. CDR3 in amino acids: CSSNRDYGYTF. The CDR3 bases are TGCAGTTCGAACAGGGACTATGGCTACACCTTC.

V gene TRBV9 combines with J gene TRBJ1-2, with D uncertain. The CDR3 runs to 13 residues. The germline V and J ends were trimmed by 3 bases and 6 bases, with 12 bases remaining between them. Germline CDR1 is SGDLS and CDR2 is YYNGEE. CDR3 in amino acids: CASSELSENGYTF. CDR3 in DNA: TGTGCCAGCAGCGAGTTATCCGAGAATGGCTACACCTTC.

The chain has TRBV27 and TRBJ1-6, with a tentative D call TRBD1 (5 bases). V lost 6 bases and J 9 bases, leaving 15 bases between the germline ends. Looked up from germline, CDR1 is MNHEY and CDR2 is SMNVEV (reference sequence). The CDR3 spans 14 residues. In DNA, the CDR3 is TGTGCCAGCAGACCGGGACCTGTCGCTTCACCCCTCCACTTT. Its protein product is CASRPGPVASPLHF.

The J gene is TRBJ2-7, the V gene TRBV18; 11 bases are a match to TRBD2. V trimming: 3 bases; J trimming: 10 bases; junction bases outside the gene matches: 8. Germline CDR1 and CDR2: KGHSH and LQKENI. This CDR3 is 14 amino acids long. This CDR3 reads CASSPSGTSGPQYF. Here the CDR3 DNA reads TGTGCCAGCTCACCGTCCGGGACTAGCGGACCACAGTACTTC.

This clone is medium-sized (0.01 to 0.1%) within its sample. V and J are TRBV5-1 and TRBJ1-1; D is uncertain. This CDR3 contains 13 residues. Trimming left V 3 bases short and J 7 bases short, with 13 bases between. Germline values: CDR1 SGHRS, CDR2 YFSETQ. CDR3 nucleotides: TGCGCCAGCAGCTGGGGTTCGGGCCTTGAAGCTTTCTTT. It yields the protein CASSWGSGLEAFF.

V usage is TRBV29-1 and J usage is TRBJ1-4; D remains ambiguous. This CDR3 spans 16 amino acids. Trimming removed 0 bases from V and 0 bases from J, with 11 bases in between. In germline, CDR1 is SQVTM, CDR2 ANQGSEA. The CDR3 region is CSVEDPRPATNEKLFF. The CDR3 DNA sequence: TGCAGCGTTGAAGATCCCCGACCCGCAACTAATGAAAAACTGTTTTTT.

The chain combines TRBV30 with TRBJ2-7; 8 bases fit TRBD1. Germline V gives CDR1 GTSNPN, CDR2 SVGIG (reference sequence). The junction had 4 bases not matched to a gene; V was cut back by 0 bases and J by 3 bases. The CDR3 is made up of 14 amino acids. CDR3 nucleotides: TGTGCCTGGAGTGTAGGGACAGGCGACTACGAGCAGTACTTC. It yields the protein CAWSVGTGDYEQYF.

The CDR3 here is CASSLVGQQETQYF. The CDR3 DNA is TGTGCCAGCAGCTTAGTTGGCCAGCAAGAGACCCAGTACTTC. The chain recombines TRBV7-9 with TRBJ2-5; D is unclear. Trimming pared 1 base from V and 2 bases from J, leaving 8 bases between. Per germline, CDR1 SEHNR and CDR2 FQNEAQ (reference sequence). The CDR3 is made up of 14 amino acids.

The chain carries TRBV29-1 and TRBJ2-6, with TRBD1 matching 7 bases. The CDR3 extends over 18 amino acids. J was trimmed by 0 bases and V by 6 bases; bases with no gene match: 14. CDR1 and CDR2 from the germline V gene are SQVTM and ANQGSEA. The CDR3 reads CSVESRGQKVSGANVLTF. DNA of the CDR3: TGCAGCGTAGAAAGTAGGGGACAGAAGGTCTCTGGGGCCAACGTCCTGACTTTC.

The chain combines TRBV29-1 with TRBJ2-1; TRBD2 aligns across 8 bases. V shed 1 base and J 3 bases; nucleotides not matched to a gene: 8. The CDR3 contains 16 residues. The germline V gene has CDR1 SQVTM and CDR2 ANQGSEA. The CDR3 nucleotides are TGCAGCGTTGAAGCCCGGGAGGGACGGAACTACAATGAGCAGTTCTTC. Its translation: CSVEAREGRNYNEQFF.

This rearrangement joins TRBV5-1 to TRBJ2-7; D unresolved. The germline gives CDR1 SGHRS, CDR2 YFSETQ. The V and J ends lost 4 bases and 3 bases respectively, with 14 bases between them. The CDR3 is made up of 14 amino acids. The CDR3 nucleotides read TGCGCCAGCAGCCCTGGACGAGGTGACTACGAGCAGTACTTC. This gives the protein CASSPGRGDYEQYF.

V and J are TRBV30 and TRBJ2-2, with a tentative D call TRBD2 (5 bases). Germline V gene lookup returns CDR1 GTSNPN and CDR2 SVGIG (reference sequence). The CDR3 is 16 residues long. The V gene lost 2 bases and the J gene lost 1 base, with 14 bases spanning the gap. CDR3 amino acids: CAWSPPAGRNTGELFF. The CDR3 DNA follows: TGTGCCTGGAGTCCCCCTGCGGGCCGGAACACCGGGGAGCTGTTTTTT.

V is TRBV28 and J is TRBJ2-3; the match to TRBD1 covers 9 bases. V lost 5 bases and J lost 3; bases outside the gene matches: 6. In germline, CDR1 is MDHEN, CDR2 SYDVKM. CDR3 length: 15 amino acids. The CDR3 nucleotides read TGTGCCAGCAGTGCCACTGGACAGGGGACAGATACGCAGTATTTT. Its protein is CASSATGQGTDTQYF.

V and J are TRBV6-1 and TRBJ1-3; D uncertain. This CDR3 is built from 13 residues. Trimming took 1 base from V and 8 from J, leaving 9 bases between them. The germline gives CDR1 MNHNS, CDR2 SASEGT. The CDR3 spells CASSEDGWDTIYF. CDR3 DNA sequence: TGTGCCAGCAGTGAAGACGGGTGGGACACCATATATTTT.

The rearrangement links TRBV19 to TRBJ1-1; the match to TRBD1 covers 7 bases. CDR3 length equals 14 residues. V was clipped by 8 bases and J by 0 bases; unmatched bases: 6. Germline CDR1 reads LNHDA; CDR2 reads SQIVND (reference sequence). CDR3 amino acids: CASGWDSMNTEAFF. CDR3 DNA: TGTGCCAGTGGTTGGGACAGTATGAACACTGAAGCTTTCTTT.

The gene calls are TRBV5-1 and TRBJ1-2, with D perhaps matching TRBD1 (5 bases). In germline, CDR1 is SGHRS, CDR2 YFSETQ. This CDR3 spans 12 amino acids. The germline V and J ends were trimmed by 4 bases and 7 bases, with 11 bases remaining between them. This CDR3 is CASSTDKFGYTF. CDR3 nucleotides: TGCGCCAGCAGCACGGACAAGTTTGGCTACACCTTC.

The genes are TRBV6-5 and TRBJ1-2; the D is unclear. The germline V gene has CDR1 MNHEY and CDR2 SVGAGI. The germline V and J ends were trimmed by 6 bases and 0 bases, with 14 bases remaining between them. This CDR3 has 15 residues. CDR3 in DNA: TGTGCCAGCAGCCCCTTTCTGGCCGCTAACTATGGCTACACCTTC. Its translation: CASSPFLAANYGYTF.

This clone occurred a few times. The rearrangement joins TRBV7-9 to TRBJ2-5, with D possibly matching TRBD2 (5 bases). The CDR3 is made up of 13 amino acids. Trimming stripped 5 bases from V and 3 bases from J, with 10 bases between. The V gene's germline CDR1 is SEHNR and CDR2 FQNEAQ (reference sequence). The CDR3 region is CASSPLAEETQYF. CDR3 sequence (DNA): TGTGCCAGCAGCCCCCTAGCAGAAGAGACCCAGTACTTC.

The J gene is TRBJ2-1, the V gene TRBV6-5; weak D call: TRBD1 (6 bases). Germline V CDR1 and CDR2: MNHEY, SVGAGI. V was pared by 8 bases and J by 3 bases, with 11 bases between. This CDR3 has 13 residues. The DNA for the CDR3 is TGTGCCAGCGTGGGGGCAGACTACAATGAGCAGTTCTTC. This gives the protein CASVGADYNEQFF.

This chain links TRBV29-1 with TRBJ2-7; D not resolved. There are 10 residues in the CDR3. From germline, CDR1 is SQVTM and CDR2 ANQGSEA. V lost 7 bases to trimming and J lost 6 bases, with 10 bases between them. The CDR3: CSGAGGEQYF. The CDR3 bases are TGCAGCGGGGCAGGCGGCGAGCAGTACTTC.

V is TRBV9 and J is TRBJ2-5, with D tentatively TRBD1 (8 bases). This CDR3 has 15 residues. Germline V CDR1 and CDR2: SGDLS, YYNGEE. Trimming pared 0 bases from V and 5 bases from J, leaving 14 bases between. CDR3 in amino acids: CASSVEGGDRETQYF. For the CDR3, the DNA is TGTGCCAGCAGCGTAGAGGGAGGGGACAGGGAGACCCAGTACTTC.

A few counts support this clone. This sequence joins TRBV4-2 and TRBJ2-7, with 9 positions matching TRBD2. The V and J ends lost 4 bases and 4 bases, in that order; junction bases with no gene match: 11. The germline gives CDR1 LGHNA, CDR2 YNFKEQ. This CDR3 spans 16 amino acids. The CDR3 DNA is TGTGCCAGCAGCCCCAACCCAACTAGCGGGTGGTACGAGCAGTACTTC. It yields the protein CASSPNPTSGWYEQYF.

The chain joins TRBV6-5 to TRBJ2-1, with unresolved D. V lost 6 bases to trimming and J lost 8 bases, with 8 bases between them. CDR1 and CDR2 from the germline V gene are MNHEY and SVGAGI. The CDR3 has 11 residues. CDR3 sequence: CASSSVHEQFF. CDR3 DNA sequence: TGTGCCAGCAGCAGCGTCCATGAGCAGTTCTTC.

CDR3 in amino acids: CASSTSGTDYGYTF. For the CDR3, the DNA is TGTGCCAGCAGCACAAGCGGGACAGATTATGGCTACACCTTC. This chain connects TRBV6-5 to TRBJ1-2, with 7 bases lining up with TRBD1. The CDR3 is 14 amino acids. V shed 6 bases and J 5 bases; nucleotides not matched to a gene: 9. Per germline, CDR1 MNHEY and CDR2 SVGAGI.

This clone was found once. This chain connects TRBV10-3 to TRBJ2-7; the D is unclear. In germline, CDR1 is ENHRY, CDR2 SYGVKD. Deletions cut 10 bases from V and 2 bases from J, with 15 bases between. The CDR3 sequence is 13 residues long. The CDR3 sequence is CANGRDRTYEQYF. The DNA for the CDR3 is TGTGCCAACGGAAGGGATCGTACCTACGAGCAGTACTTC.

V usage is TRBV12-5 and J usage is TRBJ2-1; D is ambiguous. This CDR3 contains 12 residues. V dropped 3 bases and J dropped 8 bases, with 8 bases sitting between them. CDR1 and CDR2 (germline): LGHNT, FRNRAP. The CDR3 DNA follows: TGTGCTAGTGGTTTTTCTGCCGATGAGCAGTTCTTC. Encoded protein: CASGFSADEQFF. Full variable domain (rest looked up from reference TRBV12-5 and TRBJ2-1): DARVTQTPRHKVTEMGQEVTMRCQPILGHNTVFWYRQTMMQGLELLAYFRNRAPLDDSGMPKDRFSAEMPDATLATLKIQPSEPRDSAVYFCASGFSADEQFFGPGTRLTVL.

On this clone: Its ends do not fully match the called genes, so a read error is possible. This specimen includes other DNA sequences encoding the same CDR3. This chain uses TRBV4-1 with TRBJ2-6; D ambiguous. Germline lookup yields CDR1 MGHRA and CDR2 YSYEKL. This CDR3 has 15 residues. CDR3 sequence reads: CASSLVQAGANVLTF. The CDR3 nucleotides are TGTGCCAGCAGCCTTGTCCAAGCTGGGGCCAACGTCCTGACTTTC.

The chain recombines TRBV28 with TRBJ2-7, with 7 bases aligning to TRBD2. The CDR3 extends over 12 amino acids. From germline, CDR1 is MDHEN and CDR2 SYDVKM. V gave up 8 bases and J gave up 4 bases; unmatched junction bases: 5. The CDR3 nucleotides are TGTGCCAGCCATGGCGGGAGTTACGAGCAGTACTTC. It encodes CASHGGSYEQYF.